This T cell receptor beta chain came from a study of Ad26.COV2.S vaccination and SARS-CoV-2 variants. Study summary: Donor allocation was to the COV1001 Ad26.COV2.S trial arm.

Measured with immunoSEQ multiplex PCR; TCRdb has only the in-frame clones, and not every one. Found here are around 300,000 clones, roughly 89% of them singletons; the top ten hold approximately 4.5%. Indicated treatment: some 20 received Ad26.COV2.S at low or high dose, single or two shots; a few received placebo; per-sample allocation not given. Following the first vaccine or placebo injection, samples were taken on day 63. The donor's status was that of an adult aged 18-55 years in Boston. Trimming pared 4 bases from V and 2 bases from J, leaving 4 bases between. The germline CDR1 and CDR2 sequences are KGHSH and LQKENI. The CDR3 is 12 residues long. A remark on this clone: Antigen: not known.

Study observations and caveats: Placebo recipients and vaccine recipients were similar in non-spike TCR breadth. People who got the vaccine had more spike-specific TCR breadth than people who got placebo.

The source was peripheral blood, collected in a trial of Ad26.COV2.S vaccine versus placebo. The gene calls are TRBV18 and TRBJ2-3; no definite D call. The source of this sequence is a person aged 18-60 years who received the Ad26.COV2.S COVID-19 vaccine or a placebo. CDR3 sequence: CASSRYTDTQYF. The DNA for the CDR3 is TGTGCCAGCTCACGTTACACAGATACGCAGTATTTT.